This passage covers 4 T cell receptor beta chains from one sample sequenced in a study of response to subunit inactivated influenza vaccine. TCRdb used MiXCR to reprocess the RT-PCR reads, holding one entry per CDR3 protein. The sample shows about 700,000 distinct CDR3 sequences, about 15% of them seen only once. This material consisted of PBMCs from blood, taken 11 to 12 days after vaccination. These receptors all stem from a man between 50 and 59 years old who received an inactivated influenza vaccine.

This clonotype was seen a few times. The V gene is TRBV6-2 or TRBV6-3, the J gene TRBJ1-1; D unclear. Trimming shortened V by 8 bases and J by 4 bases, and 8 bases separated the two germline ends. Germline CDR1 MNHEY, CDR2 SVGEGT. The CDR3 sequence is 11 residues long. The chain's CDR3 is CASVTFTEAFF. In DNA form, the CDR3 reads TGTGCCAGCGTAACGTTCACTGAAGCTTTCTTT.

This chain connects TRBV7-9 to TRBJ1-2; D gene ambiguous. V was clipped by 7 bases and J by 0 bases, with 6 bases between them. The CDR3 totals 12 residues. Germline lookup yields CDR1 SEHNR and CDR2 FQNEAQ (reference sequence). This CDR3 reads CASNYANYGYTF. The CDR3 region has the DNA TGTGCCAGCAACTATGCTAACTATGGCTACACCTTC.

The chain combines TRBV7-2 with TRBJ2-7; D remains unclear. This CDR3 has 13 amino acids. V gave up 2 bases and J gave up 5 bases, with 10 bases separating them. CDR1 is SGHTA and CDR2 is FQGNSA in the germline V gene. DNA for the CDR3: TGTGCCAGCAGCTTAAGGCAGGTCAACGAGCAGTACTTC. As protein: CASSLRQVNEQYF. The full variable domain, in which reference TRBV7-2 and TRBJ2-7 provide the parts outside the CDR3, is GAGVSQSPSNKVTEKGKDVELRCDPISGHTALYWYRQSLGQGLEFLIYFQGNSAPDKSGLPSDRFSAERTGGSVSTLTIQRTQQEDSAVYLCASSLRQVNEQYFGPGTRLTVT.

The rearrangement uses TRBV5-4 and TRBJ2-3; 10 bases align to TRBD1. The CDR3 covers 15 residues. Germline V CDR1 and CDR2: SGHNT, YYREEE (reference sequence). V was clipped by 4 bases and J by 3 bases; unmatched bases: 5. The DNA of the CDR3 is TGTGCCAGCAGCGCGGGACAGGGGAGAACAGATACGCAGTATTTT. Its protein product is CASSAGQGRTDTQYF.